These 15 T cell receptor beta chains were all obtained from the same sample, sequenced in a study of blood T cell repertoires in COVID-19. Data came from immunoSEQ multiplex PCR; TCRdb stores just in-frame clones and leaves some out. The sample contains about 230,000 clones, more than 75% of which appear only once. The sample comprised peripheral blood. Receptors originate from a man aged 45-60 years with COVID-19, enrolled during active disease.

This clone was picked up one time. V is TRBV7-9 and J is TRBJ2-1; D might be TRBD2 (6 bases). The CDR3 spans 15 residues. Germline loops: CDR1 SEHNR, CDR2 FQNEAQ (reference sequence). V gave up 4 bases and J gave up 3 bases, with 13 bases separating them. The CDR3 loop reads CASSSAGNVYNEQFF. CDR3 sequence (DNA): TGTGCCAGCAGCTCGGCGGGGAATGTCTACAATGAGCAGTTCTTC.

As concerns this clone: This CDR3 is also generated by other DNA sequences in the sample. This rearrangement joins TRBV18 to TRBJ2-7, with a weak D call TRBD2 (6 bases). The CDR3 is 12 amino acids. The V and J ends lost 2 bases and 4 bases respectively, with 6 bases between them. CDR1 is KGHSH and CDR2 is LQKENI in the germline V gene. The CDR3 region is CASSPGGYEQYF. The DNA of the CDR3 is TGTGCCAGCTCACCAGGGGGGTACGAGCAGTACTTC. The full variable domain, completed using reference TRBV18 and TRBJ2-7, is NAGVMQNPRHLVRRRGQEARLRCSPMKGHSHVYWYRQLPEEGLKFMVYLQKENIIDESGMPKERFSAEFPKEGPSILRIQQVVRGDSAAYFCASSPGGYEQYFGPGTRLTVT.

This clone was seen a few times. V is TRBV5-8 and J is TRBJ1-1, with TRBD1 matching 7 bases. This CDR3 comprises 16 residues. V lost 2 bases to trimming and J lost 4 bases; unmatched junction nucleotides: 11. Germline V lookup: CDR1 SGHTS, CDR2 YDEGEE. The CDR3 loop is CASSFGDSRQATEAFF. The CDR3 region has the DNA TGTGCCAGCAGCTTTGGGGACAGTCGACAGGCCACTGAAGCTTTCTTT. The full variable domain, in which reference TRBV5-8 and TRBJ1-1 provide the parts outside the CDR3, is EAGVTQSPTHLIKTRGQQATLRCSPISGHTSVYWYQQALGLGLQFLLWYDEGEERNRGNFPPRFSGRQFPNYSSELNVNALELEDSALYLCASSFGDSRQATEAFFGQGTRLTVV.

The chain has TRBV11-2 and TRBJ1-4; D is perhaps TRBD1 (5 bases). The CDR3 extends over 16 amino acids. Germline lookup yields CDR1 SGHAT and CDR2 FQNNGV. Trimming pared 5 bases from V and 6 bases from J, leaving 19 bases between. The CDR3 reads CASSPHLKGPDEKLFF. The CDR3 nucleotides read TGTGCCAGCAGCCCCCATTTGAAGGGGCCGGATGAAAAACTGTTTTTT.

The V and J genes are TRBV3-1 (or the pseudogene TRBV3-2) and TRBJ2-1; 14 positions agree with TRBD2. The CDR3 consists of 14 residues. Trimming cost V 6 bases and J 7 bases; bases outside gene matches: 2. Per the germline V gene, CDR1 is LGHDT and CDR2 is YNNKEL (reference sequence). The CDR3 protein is CASRGLAGVNEQFF. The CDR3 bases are TGTGCCAGCAGGGGACTAGCGGGGGTAAATGAGCAGTTCTTC.

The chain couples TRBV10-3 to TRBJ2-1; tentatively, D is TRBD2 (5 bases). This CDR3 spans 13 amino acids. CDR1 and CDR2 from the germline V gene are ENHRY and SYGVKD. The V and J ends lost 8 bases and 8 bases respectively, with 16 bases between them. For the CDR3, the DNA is TGTGCCATCTCGGGTTGGACTGCGGATGAGCAGTTCTTC. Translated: CAISGWTADEQFF.

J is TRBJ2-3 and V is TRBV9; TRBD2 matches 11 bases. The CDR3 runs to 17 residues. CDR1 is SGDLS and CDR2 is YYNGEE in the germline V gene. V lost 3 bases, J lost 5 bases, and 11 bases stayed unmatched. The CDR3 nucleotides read TGTGCCAGCAGCGCCCGGGGTAGCGGGAGGGCCAGAGATACGCAGTATTTT. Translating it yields CASSARGSGRARDTQYF.

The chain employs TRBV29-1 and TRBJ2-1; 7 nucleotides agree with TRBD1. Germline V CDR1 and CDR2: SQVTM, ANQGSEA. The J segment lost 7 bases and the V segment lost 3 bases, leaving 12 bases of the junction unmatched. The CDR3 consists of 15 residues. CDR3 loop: CSVEKTRVRGNEQFF. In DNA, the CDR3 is TGCAGCGTTGAGAAGACACGGGTCAGGGGGAATGAGCAGTTCTTC.

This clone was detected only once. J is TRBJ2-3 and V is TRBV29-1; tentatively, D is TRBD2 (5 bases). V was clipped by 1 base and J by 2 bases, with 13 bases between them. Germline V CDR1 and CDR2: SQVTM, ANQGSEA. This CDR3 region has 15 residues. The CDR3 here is CSVEGGPMHTDTQYF. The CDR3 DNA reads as TGCAGCGTTGAAGGCGGGCCGATGCACACAGATACGCAGTATTTT.

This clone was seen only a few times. The CDR3, as DNA: TGTGCCAGCAGCCCCGGACAGGGGGCTTTCACAGATACGCAGTATTTT. Protein: CASSPGQGAFTDTQYF. The chain couples TRBV5-5 to TRBJ2-3; TRBD1 matches 11 bases. In germline, CDR1 is SGHKS, CDR2 YYEKEE (reference sequence). The CDR3 is 16 amino acids. The ends lost 4 bases at V and 2 bases at J; junction bases unmatched: 6. The complete variable domain, with remaining parts taken from reference TRBV5-5 and TRBJ2-3, reads DAGVTQSPTHLIKTRGQQVTLRCSPISGHKSVSWYQQVLGQGPQFIFQYYEKEERGRGNFPDRFSARQFPNYSSELNVNALLLGDSALYLCASSPGQGAFTDTQYFGPGTRLTVL.

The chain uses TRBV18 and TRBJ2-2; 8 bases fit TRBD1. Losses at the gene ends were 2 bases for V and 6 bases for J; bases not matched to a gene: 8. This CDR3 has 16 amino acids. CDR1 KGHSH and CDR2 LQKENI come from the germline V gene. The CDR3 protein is CASSPGQGSAPGELFF. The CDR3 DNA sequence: TGTGCCAGCTCACCAGGACAGGGTTCTGCCCCCGGGGAGCTGTTTTTT.

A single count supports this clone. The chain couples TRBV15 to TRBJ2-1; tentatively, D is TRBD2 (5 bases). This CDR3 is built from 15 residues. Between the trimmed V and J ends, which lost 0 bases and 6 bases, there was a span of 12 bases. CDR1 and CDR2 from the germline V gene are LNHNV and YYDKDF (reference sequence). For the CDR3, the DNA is TGTGCCACCAGCAGAGATTTTCAGCGGAGCAATGAGCAGTTCTTC. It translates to CATSRDFQRSNEQFF.

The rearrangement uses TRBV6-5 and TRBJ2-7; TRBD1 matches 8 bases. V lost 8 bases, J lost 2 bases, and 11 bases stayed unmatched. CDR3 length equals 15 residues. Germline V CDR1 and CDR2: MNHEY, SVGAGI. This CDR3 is CASRADRAITYEQYF. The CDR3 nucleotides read TGTGCCAGCCGAGCGGACAGGGCCATTACCTACGAGCAGTACTTC.

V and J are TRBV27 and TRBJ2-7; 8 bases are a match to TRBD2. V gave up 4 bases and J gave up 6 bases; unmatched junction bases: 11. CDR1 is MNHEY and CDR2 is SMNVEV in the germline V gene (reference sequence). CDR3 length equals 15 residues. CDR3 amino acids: CASSSNIAGRVEQYF. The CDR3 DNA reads TGTGCCAGCAGTTCCAACATAGCGGGGAGGGTCGAGCAGTACTTC.

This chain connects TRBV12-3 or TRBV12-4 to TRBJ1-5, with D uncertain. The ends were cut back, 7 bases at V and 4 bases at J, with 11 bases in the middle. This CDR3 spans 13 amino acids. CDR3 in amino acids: CASTLGGNQPQHF. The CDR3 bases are TGTGCCAGCACCCTCGGAGGGAATCAGCCCCAGCATTTT.